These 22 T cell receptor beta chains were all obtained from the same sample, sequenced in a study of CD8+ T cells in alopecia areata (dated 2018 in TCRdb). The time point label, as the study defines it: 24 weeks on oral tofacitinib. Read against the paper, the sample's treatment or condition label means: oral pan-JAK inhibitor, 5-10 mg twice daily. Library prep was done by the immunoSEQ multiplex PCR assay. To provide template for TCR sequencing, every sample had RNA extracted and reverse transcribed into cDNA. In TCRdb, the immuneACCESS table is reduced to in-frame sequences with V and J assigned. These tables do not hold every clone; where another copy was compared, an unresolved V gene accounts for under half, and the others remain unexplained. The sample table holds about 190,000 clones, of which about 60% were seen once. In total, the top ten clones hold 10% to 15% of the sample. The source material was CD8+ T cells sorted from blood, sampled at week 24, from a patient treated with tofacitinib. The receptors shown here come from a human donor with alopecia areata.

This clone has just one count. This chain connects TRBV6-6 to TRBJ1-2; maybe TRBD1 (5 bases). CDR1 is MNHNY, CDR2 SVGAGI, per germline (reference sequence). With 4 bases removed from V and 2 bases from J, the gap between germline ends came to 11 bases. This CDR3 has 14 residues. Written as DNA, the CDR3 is TGTGCCAGCAGTTCCGGGAGGGGAAACTATGGCTACACCTTC. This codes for CASSSGRGNYGYTF.

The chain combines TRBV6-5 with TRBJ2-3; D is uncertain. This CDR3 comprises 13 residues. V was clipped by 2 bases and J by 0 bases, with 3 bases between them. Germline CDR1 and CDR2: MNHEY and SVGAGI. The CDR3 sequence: CASSYTSTDTQYF. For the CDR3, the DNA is TGTGCCAGCAGTTACACTAGCACAGATACGCAGTATTTT.

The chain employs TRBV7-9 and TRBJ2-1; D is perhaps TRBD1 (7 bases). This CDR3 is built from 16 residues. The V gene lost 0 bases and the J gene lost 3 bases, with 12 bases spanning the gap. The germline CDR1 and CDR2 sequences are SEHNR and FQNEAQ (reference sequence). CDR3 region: CASSLAPRGDYNEQFF. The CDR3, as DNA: TGTGCCAGCAGCTTAGCTCCCAGGGGGGACTACAATGAGCAGTTCTTC. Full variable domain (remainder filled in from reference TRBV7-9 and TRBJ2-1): DTGVSQNPRHKITKRGQNVTFRCDPISEHNRLYWYRQTLGQGPEFLTYFQNEAQLEKSRLLSDRFSAERPKGSFSTLEIQRTEQGDSAMYLCASSLAPRGDYNEQFFGPGTRLTVL.

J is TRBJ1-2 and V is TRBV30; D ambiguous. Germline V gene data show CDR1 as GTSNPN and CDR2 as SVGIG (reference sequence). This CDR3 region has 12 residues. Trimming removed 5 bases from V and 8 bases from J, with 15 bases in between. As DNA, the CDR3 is TGTGCCTGGGGCGGCGGGTCCGTAGGCTACACCTTC. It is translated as CAWGGGSVGYTF.

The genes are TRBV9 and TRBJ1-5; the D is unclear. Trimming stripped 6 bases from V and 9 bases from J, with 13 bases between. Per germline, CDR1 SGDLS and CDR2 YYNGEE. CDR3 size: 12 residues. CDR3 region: CASKIKPRPQHF. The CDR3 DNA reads TGTGCCAGCAAGATCAAGCCACGGCCCCAGCATTTT.

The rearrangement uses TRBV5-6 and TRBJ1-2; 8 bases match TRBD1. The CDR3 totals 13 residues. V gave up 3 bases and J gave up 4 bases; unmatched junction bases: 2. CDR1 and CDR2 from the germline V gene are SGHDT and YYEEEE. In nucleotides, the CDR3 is TGTGCCAGCAGCTCGGGACAGGTCTATGGCTACACCTTC. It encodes CASSSGQVYGYTF. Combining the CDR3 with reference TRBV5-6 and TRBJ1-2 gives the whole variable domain DAGVTQSPTHLIKTRGQQVTLRCSPKSGHDTVSWYQQALGQGPQFIFQYYEEEERQRGNFPDRFSGHQFPNYSSELNVNALLLGDSALYLCASSSGQVYGYTFGSGTRLTVV.

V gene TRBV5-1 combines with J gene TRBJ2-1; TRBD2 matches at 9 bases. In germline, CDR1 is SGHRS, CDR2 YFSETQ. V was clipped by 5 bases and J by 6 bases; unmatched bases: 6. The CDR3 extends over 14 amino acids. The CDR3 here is CASRILAGPNEQFF. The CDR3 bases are TGCGCCAGCAGGATCCTAGCGGGACCCAATGAGCAGTTCTTC.

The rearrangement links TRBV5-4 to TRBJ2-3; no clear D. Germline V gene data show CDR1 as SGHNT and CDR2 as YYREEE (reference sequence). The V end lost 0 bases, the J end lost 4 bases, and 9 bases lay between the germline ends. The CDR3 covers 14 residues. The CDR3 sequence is CASSLDSRPDTQYF. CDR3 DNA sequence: TGTGCCAGCAGCTTGGACTCGCGACCAGATACGCAGTATTTT.

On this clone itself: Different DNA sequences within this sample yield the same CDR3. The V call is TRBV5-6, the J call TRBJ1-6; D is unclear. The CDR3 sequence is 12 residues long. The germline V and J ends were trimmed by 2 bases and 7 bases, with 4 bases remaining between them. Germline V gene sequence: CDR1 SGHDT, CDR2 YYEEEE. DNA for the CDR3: TGTGCCAGCAGCTTCGGGAATTCACCCCTCCACTTT. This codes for CASSFGNSPLHF. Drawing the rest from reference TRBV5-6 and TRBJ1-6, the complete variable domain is DAGVTQSPTHLIKTRGQQVTLRCSPKSGHDTVSWYQQALGQGPQFIFQYYEEEERQRGNFPDRFSGHQFPNYSSELNVNALLLGDSALYLCASSFGNSPLHFGNGTRLTVT.

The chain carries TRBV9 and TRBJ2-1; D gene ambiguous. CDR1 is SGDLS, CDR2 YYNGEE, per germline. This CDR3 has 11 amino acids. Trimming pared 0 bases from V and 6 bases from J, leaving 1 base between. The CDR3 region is CASSVVNEQFF. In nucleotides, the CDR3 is TGTGCCAGCAGCGTAGTCAATGAGCAGTTCTTC.

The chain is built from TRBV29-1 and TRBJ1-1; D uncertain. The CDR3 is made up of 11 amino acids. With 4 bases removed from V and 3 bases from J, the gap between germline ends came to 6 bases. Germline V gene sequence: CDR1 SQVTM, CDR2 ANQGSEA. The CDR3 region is CSVVIDTEAFF. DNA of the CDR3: TGCAGCGTTGTCATTGACACTGAAGCTTTCTTT.

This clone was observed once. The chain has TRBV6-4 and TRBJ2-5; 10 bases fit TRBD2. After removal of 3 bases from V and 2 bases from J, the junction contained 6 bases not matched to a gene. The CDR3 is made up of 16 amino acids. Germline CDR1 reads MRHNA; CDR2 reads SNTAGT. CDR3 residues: CASSEGVTSGQETQYF. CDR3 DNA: TGTGCCAGCAGTGAAGGAGTGACTAGCGGGCAAGAGACCCAGTACTTC.

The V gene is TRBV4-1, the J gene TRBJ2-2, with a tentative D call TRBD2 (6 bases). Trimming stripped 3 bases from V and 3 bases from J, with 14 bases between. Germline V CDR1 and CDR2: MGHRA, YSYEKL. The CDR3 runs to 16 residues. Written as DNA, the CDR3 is TGCGCCAGCAGCCAGGCCAACCGGGGGTACACCGGGGAGCTGTTTTTT. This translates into CASSQANRGYTGELFF.

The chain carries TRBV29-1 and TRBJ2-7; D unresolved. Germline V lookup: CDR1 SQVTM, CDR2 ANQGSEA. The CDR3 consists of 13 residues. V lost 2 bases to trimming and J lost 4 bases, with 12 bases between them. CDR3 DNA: TGCAGCGTTGAAACAGCCCGAAGTTACGAGCAGTACTTC. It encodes CSVETARSYEQYF.

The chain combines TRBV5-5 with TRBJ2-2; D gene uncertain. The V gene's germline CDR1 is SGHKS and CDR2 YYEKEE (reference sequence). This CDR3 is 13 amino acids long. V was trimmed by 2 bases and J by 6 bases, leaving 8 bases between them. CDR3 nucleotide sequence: TGTGCCAGCAGCTTCCTTGCCTCCGGGGAGCTGTTTTTT. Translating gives CASSFLASGELFF.

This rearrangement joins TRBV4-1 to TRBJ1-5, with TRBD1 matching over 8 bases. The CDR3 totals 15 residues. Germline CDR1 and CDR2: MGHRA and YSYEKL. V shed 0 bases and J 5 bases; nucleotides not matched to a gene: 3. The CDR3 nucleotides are TGCGCCAGCAGCCAAGAACCAGGGGGCTATCAGCCCCAGCATTTT. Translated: CASSQEPGGYQPQHF.

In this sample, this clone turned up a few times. The chain's CDR3 is CASSWVAAGTTDTQYF. The CDR3 DNA reads TGTGCCAGCAGCTGGGTGGCAGCGGGGACCACAGATACGCAGTATTTT. The chain joins TRBV11-2 to TRBJ2-3; 7 bases match TRBD2. V was clipped by 4 bases and J by 2 bases; unmatched bases: 9. From germline, CDR1 is SGHAT and CDR2 FQNNGV. This CDR3 spans 16 amino acids.

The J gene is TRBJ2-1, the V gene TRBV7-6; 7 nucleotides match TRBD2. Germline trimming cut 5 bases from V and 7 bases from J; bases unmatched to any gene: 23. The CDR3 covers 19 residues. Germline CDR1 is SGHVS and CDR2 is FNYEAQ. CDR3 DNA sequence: TGTGCCAGCAGCCCAAAGTTAGGTGGCGGGGGAGATCTTTCGAATGAGCAGTTCTTC. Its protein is CASSPKLGGGGDLSNEQFF.

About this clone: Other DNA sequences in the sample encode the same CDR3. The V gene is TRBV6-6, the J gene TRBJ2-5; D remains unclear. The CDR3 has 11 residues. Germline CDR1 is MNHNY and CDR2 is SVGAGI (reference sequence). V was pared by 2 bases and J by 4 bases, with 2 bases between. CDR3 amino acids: CASSYGETQYF. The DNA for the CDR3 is TGTGCCAGCAGTTACGGAGAGACCCAGTACTTC.

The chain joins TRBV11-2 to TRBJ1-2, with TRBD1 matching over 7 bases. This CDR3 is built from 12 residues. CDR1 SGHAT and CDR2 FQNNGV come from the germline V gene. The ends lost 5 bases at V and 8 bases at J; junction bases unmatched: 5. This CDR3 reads CASSGGTVGYTF. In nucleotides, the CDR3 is TGTGCCAGCAGCGGAGGGACAGTCGGCTACACCTTC.

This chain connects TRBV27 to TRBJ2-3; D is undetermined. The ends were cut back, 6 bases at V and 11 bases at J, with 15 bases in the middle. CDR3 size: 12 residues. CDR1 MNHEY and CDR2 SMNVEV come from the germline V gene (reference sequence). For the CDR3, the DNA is TGTGCCAGCAGCAAACTCGGAGACCTGCAGTATTTT. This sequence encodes CASSKLGDLQYF.

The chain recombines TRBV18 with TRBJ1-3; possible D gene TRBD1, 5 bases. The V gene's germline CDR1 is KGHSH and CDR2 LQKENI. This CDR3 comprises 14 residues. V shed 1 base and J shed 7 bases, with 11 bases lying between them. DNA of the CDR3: TGTGCCAGCTCACCACGGATCAAGGGGAACACCATATATTTT. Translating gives CASSPRIKGNTIYF.